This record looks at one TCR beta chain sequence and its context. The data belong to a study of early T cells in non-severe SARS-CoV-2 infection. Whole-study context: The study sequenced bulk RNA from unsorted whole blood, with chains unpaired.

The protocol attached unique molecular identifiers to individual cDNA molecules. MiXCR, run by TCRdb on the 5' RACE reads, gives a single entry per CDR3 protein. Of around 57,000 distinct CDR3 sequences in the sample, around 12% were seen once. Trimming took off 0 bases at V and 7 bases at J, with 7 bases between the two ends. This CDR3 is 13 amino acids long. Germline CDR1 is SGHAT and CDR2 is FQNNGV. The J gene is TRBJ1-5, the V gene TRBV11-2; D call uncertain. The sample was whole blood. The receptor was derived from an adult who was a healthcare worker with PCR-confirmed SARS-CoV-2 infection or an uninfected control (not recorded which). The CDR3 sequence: CASSLDLAQPQHF. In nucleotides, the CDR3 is TGTGCCAGCAGCTTAGACTTAGCCCAGCCCCAGCATTTT.